This is a list of T cell receptor beta chains from one sample in a study of blood T cell repertoires in COVID-19. The method was immunoSEQ multiplex PCR; TCRdb's version includes in-frame clones alone and lacks a portion of them. The sample holds about 310,000 clones, nearly 90% seen once. Specimen: peripheral blood. These receptors were obtained from a woman between 35 and 50 years old with COVID-19, enrolled during active disease. CDR3s include the opening cysteine and the closing phenylalanine or tryptophan. D genes are given only for firm matches. Clone size is stated in some rows and not others, as once, few, many or a class when expanded.

TRBJ2-1	NA	TRBV3-1/TRBV3-2	NA	CASSQGGRKVQFF	TGTGCCAGCAGCCAAGGGGGGCGTAAGGTGCAGTTCTTC
TRBJ1-1	NA	TRBV5-4	NA	CASTPRGSTEAFF	TGTGCCAGCACCCCCCGGGGTAGCACTGAAGCTTTCTTT
TRBJ2-6	NA	TRBV19	TRBD1	CASTTWTGVAGANVLTF	TGTGCCAGTACCACTTGGACAGGGGTGGCTGGGGCCAACGTCCTGACTTTC
TRBJ2-7	NA	TRBV6-5	TRBD2	CASLRTSGTLYEQYF	TGTGCCAGCCTTCGGACTAGCGGTACTCTCTACGAGCAGTACTTC
TRBJ1-6	once	TRBV30	TRBD1	CVGDRGLNSPLHF	TGTGTCGGGGACAGGGGGCTGAATTCACCCCTCCACTTT
TRBJ1-1	NA	TRBV2	NA	CASSGAGGSWAEAFF	TGTGCCAGCAGTGGGGCGGGGGGCAGTTGGGCTGAAGCTTTCTTT
TRBJ1-1	NA	TRBV6-5	TRBD1	CASSYHRDRVGTEAFF	TGTGCCAGCAGTTACCATAGGGACAGGGTGGGGACTGAAGCTTTCTTT
TRBJ1-2	NA	TRBV27	NA	CASTAGAAYGYTF	TGTGCCAGCACCGCAGGGGCGGCTTATGGCTACACCTTC
TRBJ2-2	NA	TRBV25-1	TRBD1	CASSGQRQGVTNTGELFF	TGTGCCAGCAGTGGCCAACGACAGGGAGTAACGAACACCGGGGAGCTGTTTTTT
TRBJ1-2	NA	TRBV11-2	NA	CASSLAGYGYGYTF	TGTGCCAGCAGCTTAGCAGGGTATGGGTATGGCTACACCTTC